The present T cell receptor (beta chain) was sequenced within a study of blood T cells in healthy people across ages. Study-wide findings and caveats: Older age coincided with a roughly linear decline in TCR beta diversity per million T cells.

Through a sample-barcoded 5' primer and a J-beta primer mix, a second PCR was run for about 6 to 12 cycles. TCRdb reanalysed the 5' RACE reads using MiXCR and keeps one entry per CDR3 protein. The table records around 940,000 distinct CDR3 sequences, roughly 50% of them present only once. As to this clonotype: Antigen: not known.

Deletions cut 8 bases from V and 6 bases from J, with 23 bases between. There are 14 residues in the CDR3. Germline values: CDR1 DFQATT, CDR2 SNEGSKA (reference sequence). Drawn from each donor were roughly 10 milliliters of peripheral blood. No fewer than 5.5 micrograms of total RNA were isolated from every sample. The source material was blood. This receptor was obtained from a woman between 55 and 75 years old in good health. The chain recombines TRBV20-1 with TRBJ2-7; D is undetermined. In DNA form, the CDR3 reads TGCAGTTGGCTGGCGGCCGGCACTGGCGGCGAGCAGTACTTC. This translates into CSWLAAGTGGEQYF.